This T cell receptor beta chain was found in a study of shared clonotypes between healthy human individuals. Findings and limits, study-wide: It was the non-shared clonotypes that had lower generation probabilities than clonotypes shared by all four donors.

The table came from immunoSEQ multiplex PCR; TCRdb's copy has only in-frame clones and leaves some out. The sample records around 700,000 clones, 72% being singletons. This CDR3 is 16 amino acids long. Trimming cost V 5 bases and J 4 bases; bases outside gene matches: 13. CDR1 is LNHDA, CDR2 SQIVND, per germline (reference sequence). This clone was detected only once. What it binds is unknown. Sequenced sample: memory CD4+ T cells sorted from blood. Noted subset: CD45RA-negative fraction. The source of this sequence is a woman in her twenties or thirties in good health. The chain has TRBV19 and TRBJ2-5, with 7 bases matching TRBD2. CDR3 sequence (DNA): TGTGCCAGTAGTTGGGGGGGGACTCAGTCGGGAGAGACCCAGTACTTC. Translated, it gives CASSWGGTQSGETQYF.